This entry describes one TCR beta chain. Its cognate antigen is unknown. This sample is drawn from a study of cytomegalovirus exposure and HLA in healthy donors. The CDR3 runs 15 residues. Trimming pared 8 bases from V and 8 bases from J, leaving 21 bases between. Germline loops: CDR1 MNHEY, CDR2 SVGAGI. Regarding the study as a whole: As a later analysis showed, a missense DCLRE1C variant was linked to trimming of TCR beta V- and J-genes.

This PCR relied on a set of 60 Vbeta primers and 13 Jbeta primers. Produced via immunoSEQ multiplex PCR; TCRdb's table is partial and in-frame only. Among under 200,000 clones listed, around 80% were seen once. This sequence joins TRBV6-5 and TRBJ1-4; tentatively, D is TRBD1 (6 bases). The TCR comes from a female donor in good health and CMV-seronegative. Sample: PBMCs. The CDR3: CASGSRTAVDEKLFF. CDR3 nucleotide sequence: TGTGCCAGCGGATCTCGGACAGCTGTTGACGAAAAACTGTTTTTT.